A selection of T cell receptor beta chains follows, all from one sample in a study of shared clonotypes between healthy human individuals. Produced via immunoSEQ multiplex PCR; TCRdb's table is partial and in-frame only. The sample yields about 480,000 clones, about 80% seen once. Material for sequencing was PBMCs. These receptors were obtained from a woman in her thirties or forties in good health. Some clones in this sample may be carry-over from other donors' samples. Each CDR3 is given with its conserved first and last residue. The D gene is left open where the match is weak. A row's size may be missing; if present it is once, few, many or a size class.

D gene	V gene	J gene	clone size	CDR3 protein	CDR3 DNA
NA	TRBV5-1	TRBJ1-1	NA	CASSLQDLYTEAFF	TGCGCCAGCAGCTTGCAGGACCTCTACACTGAAGCTTTCTTT
NA	TRBV5-1	TRBJ2-5	NA	CASSLAVYQTYGETQYF	TGCGCCAGCAGCTTGGCCGTCTACCAGACTTATGGGGAGACCCAGTACTTC
NA	TRBV2	TRBJ2-1	NA	CASNRDFSVHEQFF	TGTGCCAGCAACCGGGACTTCTCGGTCCATGAGCAGTTCTTC
NA	TRBV28	TRBJ1-2	NA	CASRSQGFGGYTF	TGTGCCAGCAGGTCACAGGGATTTGGTGGCTACACCTTC
NA	TRBV6-6	TRBJ2-5	NA	CASRGGGAWETQYF	TGTGCCAGCAGGGGAGGGGGGGCGTGGGAGACCCAGTACTTC
TRBD2	TRBV11-2	TRBJ2-7	once	CASSFGGNSGSSYEQYF	TGTGCCAGCAGCTTTGGTGGAAACAGCGGGAGTTCCTACGAGCAGTACTTC
TRBD1	TRBV30	TRBJ2-7	few	CAWKDRGLWGEQYF	TGTGCCTGGAAGGACAGGGGGCTCTGGGGGGAGCAGTACTTC
TRBD1	TRBV15	TRBJ2-7	NA	CATSRVRGRGEQYF	TGTGCCACCAGCAGAGTCAGGGGGCGCGGCGAGCAGTACTTC
NA	TRBV18	TRBJ2-2	NA	CASSQATGELFF	TGTGCCAGCTCACAAGCGACCGGGGAGCTGTTTTTT
TRBD2	TRBV9	TRBJ2-3	NA	CASSVHLAGGPFTDTQYF	TGTGCCAGCAGCGTGCACTTAGCGGGAGGGCCTTTTACAGATACGCAGTATTTT
TRBD2	TRBV11-3	TRBJ2-7	NA	CASSSGLGSYEQYF	TGTGCCAGCAGTTCGGGACTAGGATCCTACGAGCAGTACTTC
NA	TRBV7-2	TRBJ2-2	NA	CASREAWVGGELFF	TGTGCCAGCAGGGAAGCGTGGGTCGGCGGGGAGCTGTTTTTT
NA	TRBV18	TRBJ2-2	NA	CASSPRSANTGELFF	TGTGCCAGCTCACCCAGGTCCGCGAACACCGGGGAGCTGTTTTTT
NA	TRBV30	TRBJ1-6	few	CAWNRGNSPLHF	TGTGCCTGGAACCGGGGGAATTCACCCCTCCACTTT
NA	TRBV2	TRBJ2-2	NA	CASSRAANTGELFF	TGTGCCAGCAGTAGGGCGGCGAACACCGGGGAGCTGTTTTTT
TRBD1	TRBV5-1	TRBJ2-2	NA	CASSEGQYTGELFF	TGCGCCAGCAGCGAGGGACAGTACACCGGGGAGCTGTTTTTT
NA	TRBV19	TRBJ2-3	NA	CASSIGTGGTDTQYF	TGTGCCAGTAGTATAGGGACTGGCGGGACAGATACGCAGTATTTT
TRBD1	TRBV11-3	TRBJ2-2	NA	CASSPWTGPGELFF	TGTGCCAGCAGCCCCTGGACAGGGCCCGGGGAGCTGTTTTTT
NA	TRBV19	TRBJ1-1	NA	CASSTPGQLNTEAFF	TGTGCCAGTAGTACTCCGGGACAATTGAACACTGAAGCTTTCTTT
NA	TRBV2	TRBJ1-1	few	CASRVTEAGWGAFF	TGTGCCAGCAGGGTAACAGAGGCTGGCTGGGGAGCTTTCTTT
TRBD2	TRBV7-2	TRBJ2-7	NA	CASSLNGGRGYEQYF	TGTGCCAGCAGCTTAAATGGCGGGAGGGGGTACGAGCAGTACTTC
TRBD2	TRBV7-2	TRBJ2-3	NA	CASSPGLDADTQYF	TGTGCCAGCAGCCCCGGACTAGATGCAGATACGCAGTATTTT
NA	TRBV18	TRBJ2-7	NA	CASSLSYEQYF	TGTGCCAGCTCACTCTCCTACGAGCAGTACTTC
NA	TRBV7-2	TRBJ1-2	NA	CASSLAPSGLDYGYTF	TGTGCCAGCAGCTTAGCCCCTTCGGGGCTAGACTATGGCTACACCTTC
NA	TRBV6-1	TRBJ1-2	NA	CASGRWEGYTF	TGTGCCAGCGGGAGGTGGGAGGGCTACACCTTC
TRBD2	TRBV5-1	TRBJ2-4	few	CASSAGGKNIQYF	TGCGCCAGCAGCGCGGGAGGAAAAAACATTCAGTACTTC
TRBD2	TRBV30	TRBJ2-5	NA	CAWKTGTSGRKYF	TGTGCCTGGAAGACCGGGACTAGCGGGAGGAAGTACTTC
TRBD1	TRBV19	TRBJ2-5	NA	CASSAGGQETQYF	TGTGCCAGTAGCGCAGGGGGCCAAGAGACCCAGTACTTC
NA	TRBV28	TRBJ1-2	NA	CASSLSPSRIGGNYGYTF	TGTGCCAGCAGTTTATCGCCTTCGAGGATCGGAGGTAACTATGGCTACACCTTC
TRBD1	TRBV28	TRBJ1-3	NA	CASSGRSGTAHSGNTIYF	TGTGCCAGCAGCGGACGCTCGGGGACAGCCCACTCTGGAAACACCATATATTTT
TRBD2	TRBV18	TRBJ2-1	NA	CASSPRAGGLDNEQFF	TGTGCCAGCTCACCACGGGCGGGAGGGCTGGACAATGAGCAGTTCTTC
NA	TRBV11-2	TRBJ2-3	NA	CASSPSVTTDTQYF	TGTGCCAGCAGCCCCAGCGTAACCACAGATACGCAGTATTTT
TRBD2	TRBV7-8	TRBJ2-3	NA	CASTAPRETSWRTDTQYF	TGTGCCAGCACCGCGCCGCGTGAGACTAGCTGGCGCACAGATACGCAGTATTTT
NA	TRBV7-9	TRBJ1-1	NA	CASTRATEAFF	TGTGCCAGCACCAGGGCTACTGAAGCTTTCTTT
NA	TRBV2	TRBJ1-1	NA	CASSGQAGTEAFF	TGTGCCAGCAGTGGACAGGCCGGCACTGAAGCTTTCTTT
TRBD1	TRBV28	TRBJ2-7	NA	CASSRDRGPYEQYF	TGTGCCAGCAGTCGGGACAGGGGACCCTACGAGCAGTACTTC
TRBD2	TRBV19	TRBJ2-7	NA	CASSPAGGDYEQYF	TGTGCCAGTAGTCCAGCGGGAGGTGACTACGAGCAGTACTTC
TRBD1	TRBV27	TRBJ2-7	once	CASSRGQIYEQYF	TGTGCCAGCAGCCGGGGACAGATCTACGAGCAGTACTTC